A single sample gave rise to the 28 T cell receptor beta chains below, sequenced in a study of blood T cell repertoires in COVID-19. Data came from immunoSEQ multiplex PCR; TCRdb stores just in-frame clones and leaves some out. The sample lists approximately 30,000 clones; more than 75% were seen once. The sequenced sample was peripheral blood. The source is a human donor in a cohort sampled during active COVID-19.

CDR3 loop: CASSYSRSTNEKLFF. In DNA form, the CDR3 reads TGTGCCAGCAGTTACTCGAGATCAACTAATGAAAAACTGTTTTTT. V gene TRBV6-5 combines with J gene TRBJ1-4, with D unclear. The germline CDR1 and CDR2 sequences are MNHEY and SVGAGI. The germline V and J ends were trimmed by 0 bases and 0 bases, with 5 bases remaining between them. The CDR3 contains 15 residues.

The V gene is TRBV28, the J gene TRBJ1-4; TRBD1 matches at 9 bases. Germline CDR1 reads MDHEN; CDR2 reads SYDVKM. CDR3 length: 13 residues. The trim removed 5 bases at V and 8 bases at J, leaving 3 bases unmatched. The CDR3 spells CASSQDRGEKLFF. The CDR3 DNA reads TGTGCCAGCAGTCAGGACAGGGGAGAAAAACTGTTTTTT. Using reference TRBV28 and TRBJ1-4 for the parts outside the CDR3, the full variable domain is DVKVTQSSRYLVKRTGEKVFLECVQDMDHENMFWYRQDPGLGLRLIYFSYDVKMKEKGDIPEGYSVSREKKERFSLILESASTNQTSMYLCASSQDRGEKLFFGSGTQLSVL.

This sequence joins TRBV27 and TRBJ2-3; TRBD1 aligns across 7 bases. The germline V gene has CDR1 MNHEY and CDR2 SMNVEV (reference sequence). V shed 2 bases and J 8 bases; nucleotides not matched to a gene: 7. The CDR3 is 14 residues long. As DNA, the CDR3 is TGTGCCAGCAGTTTAAGGGGGCTGGGCGGTACGCAGTATTTT. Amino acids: CASSLRGLGGTQYF.

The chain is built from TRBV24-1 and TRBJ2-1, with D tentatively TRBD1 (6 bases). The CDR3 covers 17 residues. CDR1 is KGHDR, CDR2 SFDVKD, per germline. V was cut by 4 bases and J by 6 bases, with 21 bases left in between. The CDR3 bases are TGTGCCACCAGTGAGGGTGTAGGGCAGGGGTATTTCAATGAGCAGTTCTTC. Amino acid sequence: CATSEGVGQGYFNEQFF.

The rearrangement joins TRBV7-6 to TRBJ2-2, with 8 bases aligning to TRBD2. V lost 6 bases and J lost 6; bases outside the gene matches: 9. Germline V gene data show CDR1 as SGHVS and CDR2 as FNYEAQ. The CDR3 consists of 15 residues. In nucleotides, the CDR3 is TGTGCCAGCAGGCTAACTAGCGGAGGGGCCGGGGAGCTGTTTTTT. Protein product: CASRLTSGGAGELFF.

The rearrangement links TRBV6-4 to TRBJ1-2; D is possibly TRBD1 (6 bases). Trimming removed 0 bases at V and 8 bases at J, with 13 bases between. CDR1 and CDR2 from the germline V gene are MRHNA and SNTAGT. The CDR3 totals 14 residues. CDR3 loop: CASSDSDSLGGYTF. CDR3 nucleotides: TGTGCCAGCAGTGACTCGGACAGTCTTGGAGGCTACACCTTC.

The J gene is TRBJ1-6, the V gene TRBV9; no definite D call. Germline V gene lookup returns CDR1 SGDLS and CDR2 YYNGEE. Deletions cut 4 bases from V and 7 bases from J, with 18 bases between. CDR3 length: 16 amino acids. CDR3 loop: CASSTQALAANSPLHF. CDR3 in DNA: TGTGCCAGCAGCACCCAGGCTCTAGCCGCCAATTCACCCCTCCACTTT. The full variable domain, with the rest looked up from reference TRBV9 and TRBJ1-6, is DSGVTQTPKHLITATGQRVTLRCSPRSGDLSVYWYQQSLDQGLQFLIQYYNGEERAKGNILERFSAQQFPDLHSELNLSSLELGDSALYFCASSTQALAANSPLHFGNGTRLTVT.

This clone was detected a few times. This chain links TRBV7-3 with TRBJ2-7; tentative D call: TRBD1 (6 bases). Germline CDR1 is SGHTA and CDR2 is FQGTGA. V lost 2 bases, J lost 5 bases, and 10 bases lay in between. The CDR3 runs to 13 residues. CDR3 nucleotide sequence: TGTGCCAGCAGCTTATCAACAGGGAACGAGCAGTACTTC. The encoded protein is CASSLSTGNEQYF.

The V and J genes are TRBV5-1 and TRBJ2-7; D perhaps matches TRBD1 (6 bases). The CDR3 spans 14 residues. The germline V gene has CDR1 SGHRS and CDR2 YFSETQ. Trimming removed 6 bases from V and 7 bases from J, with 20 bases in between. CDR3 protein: CASKTQEGDTEQYF. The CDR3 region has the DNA TGCGCCAGCAAGACACAGGAAGGGGACACGGAGCAGTACTTC.

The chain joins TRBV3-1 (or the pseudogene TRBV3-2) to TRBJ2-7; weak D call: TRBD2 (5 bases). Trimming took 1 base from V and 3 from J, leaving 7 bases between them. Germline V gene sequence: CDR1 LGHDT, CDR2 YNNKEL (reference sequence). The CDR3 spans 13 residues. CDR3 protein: CASSQGGYYEQYF. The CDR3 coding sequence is TGTGCCAGCAGCCAAGGAGGGTACTACGAGCAGTACTTC.

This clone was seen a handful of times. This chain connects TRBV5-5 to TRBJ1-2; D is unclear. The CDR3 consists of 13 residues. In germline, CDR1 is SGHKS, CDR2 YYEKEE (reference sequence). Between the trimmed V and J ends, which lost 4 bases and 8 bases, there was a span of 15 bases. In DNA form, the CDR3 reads TGTGCCAGCAGCCTCCGGGAACTAGGCGGCTACACCTTC. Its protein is CASSLRELGGYTF.

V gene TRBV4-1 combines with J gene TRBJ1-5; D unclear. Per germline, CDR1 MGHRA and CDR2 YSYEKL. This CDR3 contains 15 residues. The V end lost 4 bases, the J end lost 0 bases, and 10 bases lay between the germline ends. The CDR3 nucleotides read TGCGCCAGCAGCCCCTCCAGGAATAGCAATCAGCCCCAGCATTTT. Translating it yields CASSPSRNSNQPQHF.

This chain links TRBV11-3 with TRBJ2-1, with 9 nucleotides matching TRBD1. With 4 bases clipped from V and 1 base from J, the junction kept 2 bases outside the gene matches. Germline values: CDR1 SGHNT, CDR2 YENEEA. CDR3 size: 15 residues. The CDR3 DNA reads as TGTGCCAGCAGCTCGGGACAGGGTTCCTACAATGAGCAGTTCTTC. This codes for CASSSGQGSYNEQFF. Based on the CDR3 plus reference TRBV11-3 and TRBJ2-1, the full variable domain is EAGVVQSPRYKIIEKKQPVAFWCNPISGHNTLYWYLQNLGQGPELLIRYENEEAVDDSQLPKDRFSAERLKGVDSTLKIQPAELGDSAVYLCASSSGQGSYNEQFFGPGTRLTVL.

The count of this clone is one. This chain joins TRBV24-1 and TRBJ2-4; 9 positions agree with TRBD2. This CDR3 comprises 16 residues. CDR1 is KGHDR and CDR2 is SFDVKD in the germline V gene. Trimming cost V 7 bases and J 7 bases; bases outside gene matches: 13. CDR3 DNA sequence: TGTGCCACCAGCGCGGGGGGGGCCCTCCGAGGGAACATTCAGTACTTC. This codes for CATSAGGALRGNIQYF.

The CDR3 nucleotides read TGTGCCAGCAGTGAAGCGCGGTCCTTCTATGGCTACACCTTC. Translation gives CASSEARSFYGYTF. The chain employs TRBV2 and TRBJ1-2; D gene uncertain. Germline V gene data show CDR1 as SNHLY and CDR2 as FYNNEI. The V end lost 0 bases, the J end lost 4 bases, and 9 bases lay between the germline ends. The CDR3 is made up of 14 amino acids.

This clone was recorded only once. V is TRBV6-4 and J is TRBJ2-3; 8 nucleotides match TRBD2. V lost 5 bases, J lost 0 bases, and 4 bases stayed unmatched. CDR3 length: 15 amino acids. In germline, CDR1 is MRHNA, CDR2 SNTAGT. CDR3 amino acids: CASSSGGLSTDTQYF. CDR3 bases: TGTGCCAGCAGTTCGGGGGGGCTCAGCACAGATACGCAGTATTTT.

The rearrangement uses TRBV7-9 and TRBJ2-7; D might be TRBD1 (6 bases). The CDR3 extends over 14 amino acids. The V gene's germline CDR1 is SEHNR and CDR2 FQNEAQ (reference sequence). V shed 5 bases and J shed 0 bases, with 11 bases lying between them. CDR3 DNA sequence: TGTGCCAGCAGCGCAGGACAGATCTCCTACGAGCAGTACTTC. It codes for CASSAGQISYEQYF.

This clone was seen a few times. CDR3 protein: CASSPQTPRVNQPQHF. The DNA of the CDR3 is TGTGCCAGCTCACCACAAACCCCCCGGGTCAATCAGCCCCAGCATTTT. The chain employs TRBV18 and TRBJ1-5; D remains ambiguous. Between the trimmed V and J ends, which lost 1 base and 3 bases, there was a span of 13 bases. Germline loops: CDR1 KGHSH, CDR2 LQKENI. There are 16 residues in the CDR3.

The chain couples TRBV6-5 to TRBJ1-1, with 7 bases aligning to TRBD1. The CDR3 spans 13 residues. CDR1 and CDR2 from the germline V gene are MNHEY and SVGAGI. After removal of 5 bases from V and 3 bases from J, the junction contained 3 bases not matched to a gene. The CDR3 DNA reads TGTGCCAGCAGTCTCAGGGGGGACACTGAAGCTTTCTTT. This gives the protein CASSLRGDTEAFF.

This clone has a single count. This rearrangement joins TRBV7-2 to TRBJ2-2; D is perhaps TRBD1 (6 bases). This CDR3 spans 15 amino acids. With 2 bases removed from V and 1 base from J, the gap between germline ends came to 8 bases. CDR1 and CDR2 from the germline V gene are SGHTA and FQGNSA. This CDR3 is CASSLLQGNTGELFF. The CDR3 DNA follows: TGTGCCAGCAGCTTATTACAGGGGAACACCGGGGAGCTGTTTTTT.

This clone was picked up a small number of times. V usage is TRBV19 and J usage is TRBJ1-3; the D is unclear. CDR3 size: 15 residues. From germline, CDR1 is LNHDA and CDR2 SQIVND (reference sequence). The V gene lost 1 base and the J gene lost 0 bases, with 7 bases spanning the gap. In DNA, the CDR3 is TGTGCCAGTAGTATAGGGCAATACTCTGGAAACACCATATATTTT. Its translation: CASSIGQYSGNTIYF.

CDR3 sequence reads: CASSPSDRGRVYEQYF. The CDR3 DNA follows: TGTGCCAGTAGCCCCTCCGACAGGGGTCGGGTCTACGAGCAGTACTTC. This chain links TRBV19 with TRBJ2-7, with TRBD1 matching over 8 bases. CDR1 is LNHDA, CDR2 SQIVND, per germline (reference sequence). The CDR3 sequence is 16 residues long. V trimming: 6 bases; J trimming: 3 bases; junction bases outside the gene matches: 13.

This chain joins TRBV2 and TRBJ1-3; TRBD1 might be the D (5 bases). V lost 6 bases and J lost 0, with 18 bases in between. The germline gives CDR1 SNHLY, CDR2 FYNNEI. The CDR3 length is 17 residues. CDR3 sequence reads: CASRERGALYSGNTIYF. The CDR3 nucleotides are TGTGCCAGCAGGGAAAGGGGTGCGTTATACTCTGGAAACACCATATATTTT. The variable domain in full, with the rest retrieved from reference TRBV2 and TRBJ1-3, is EPEVTQTPSHQVTQMGQEVILRCVPISNHLYFYWYRQILGQKVEFLVSFYNNEISEKSEIFDDQFSVERPDGSNFTLKIRSTKLEDSAMYFCASRERGALYSGNTIYFGEGSWLTVV.

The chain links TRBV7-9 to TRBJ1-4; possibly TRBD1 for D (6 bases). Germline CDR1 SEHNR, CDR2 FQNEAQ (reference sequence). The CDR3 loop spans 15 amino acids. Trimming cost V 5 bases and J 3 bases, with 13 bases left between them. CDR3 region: CASSIRTGSNEKLFF. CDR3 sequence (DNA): TGTGCCAGCAGCATACGAACAGGGTCTAATGAAAAACTGTTTTTT. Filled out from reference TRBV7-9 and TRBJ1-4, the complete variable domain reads DTGVSQNPRHKITKRGQNVTFRCDPISEHNRLYWYRQTLGQGPEFLTYFQNEAQLEKSRLLSDRFSAERPKGSFSTLEIQRTEQGDSAMYLCASSIRTGSNEKLFFGSGTQLSVL.

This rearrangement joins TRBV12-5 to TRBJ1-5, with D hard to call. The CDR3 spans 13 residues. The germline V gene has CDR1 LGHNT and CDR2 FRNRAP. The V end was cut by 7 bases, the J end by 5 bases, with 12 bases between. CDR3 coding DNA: TGTGCTAGTGCCCAAGAGGGCTATCAGCCCCAGCATTTT. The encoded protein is CASAQEGYQPQHF.

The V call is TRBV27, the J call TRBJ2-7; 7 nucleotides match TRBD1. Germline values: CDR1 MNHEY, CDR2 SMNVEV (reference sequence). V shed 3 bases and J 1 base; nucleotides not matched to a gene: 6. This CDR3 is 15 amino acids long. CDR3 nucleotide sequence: TGTGCCAGCAGTTTCCAACCGGGACAGTCCTACGAGCAGTACTTC. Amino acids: CASSFQPGQSYEQYF.

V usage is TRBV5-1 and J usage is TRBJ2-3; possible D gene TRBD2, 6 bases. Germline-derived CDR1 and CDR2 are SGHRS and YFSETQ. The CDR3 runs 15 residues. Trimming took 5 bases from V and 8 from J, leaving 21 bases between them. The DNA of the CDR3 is TGCGCCAGCAGTAACGGAGGGGCCGCTCGGGCTACGCAGTATTTT. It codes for CASSNGGAARATQYF.

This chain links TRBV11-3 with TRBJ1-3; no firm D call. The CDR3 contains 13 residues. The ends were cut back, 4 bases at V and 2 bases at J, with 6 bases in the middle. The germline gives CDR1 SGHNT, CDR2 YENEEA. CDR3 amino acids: CASSSDTGNTIYF. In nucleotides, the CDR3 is TGTGCCAGCAGCTCCGACACTGGAAACACCATATATTTT.